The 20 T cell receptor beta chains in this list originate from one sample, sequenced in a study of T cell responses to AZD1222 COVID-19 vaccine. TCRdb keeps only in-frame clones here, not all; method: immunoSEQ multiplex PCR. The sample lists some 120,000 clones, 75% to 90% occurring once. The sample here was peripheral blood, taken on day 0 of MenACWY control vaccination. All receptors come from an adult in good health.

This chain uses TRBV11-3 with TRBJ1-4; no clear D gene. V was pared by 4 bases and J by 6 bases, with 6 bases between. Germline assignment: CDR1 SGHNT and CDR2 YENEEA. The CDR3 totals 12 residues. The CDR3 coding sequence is TGTGCCAGCAGCTCTCATGATGAAAAACTGTTTTTT. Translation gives CASSSHDEKLFF.

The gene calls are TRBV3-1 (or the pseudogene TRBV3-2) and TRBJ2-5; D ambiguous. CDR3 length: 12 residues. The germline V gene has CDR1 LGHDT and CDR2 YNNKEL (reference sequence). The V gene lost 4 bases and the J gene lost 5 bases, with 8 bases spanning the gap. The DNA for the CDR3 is TGTGCCAGCAGCCCCTCCCGGGAGACCCAGTACTTC. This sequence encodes CASSPSRETQYF.

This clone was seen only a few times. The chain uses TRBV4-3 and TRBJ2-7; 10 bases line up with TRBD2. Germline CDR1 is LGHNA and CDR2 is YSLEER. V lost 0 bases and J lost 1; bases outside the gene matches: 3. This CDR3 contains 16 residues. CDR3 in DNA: TGCGCCAGCAGCCAAGATGAAGCGGGAGGGTCCTACGAGCAGTACTTC. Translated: CASSQDEAGGSYEQYF.

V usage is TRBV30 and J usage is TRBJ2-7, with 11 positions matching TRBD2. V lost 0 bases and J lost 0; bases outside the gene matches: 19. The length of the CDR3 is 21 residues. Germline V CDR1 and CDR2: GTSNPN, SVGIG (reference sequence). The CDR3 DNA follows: TGTGCCTGGAGTGTACGGTCAGGTCTAGCGGGAGGCAACTACTACTCCTACGAGCAGTACTTC. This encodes CAWSVRSGLAGGNYYSYEQYF. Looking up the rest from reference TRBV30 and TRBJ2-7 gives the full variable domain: SQTIHQWPATLVQPVGSPLSLECTVEGTSNPNLYWYRQAAGRGLQLLFYSVGIGQISSEVPQNLSASRPQDRQFILSSKKLLLSDSGFYLCAWSVRSGLAGGNYYSYEQYFGPGTRLTVT.

CDR3 DNA: TGTGCCAGCAGCGCAGGGGGACTAGCGGGTGGGAGCTCCTACGAGCAGTACTTC. Its translation is CASSAGGLAGGSSYEQYF. The chain uses TRBV9 and TRBJ2-7, with TRBD2 identical over 12 bases. After removal of 3 bases from V and 0 bases from J, the junction contained 10 bases not matched to a gene. Germline V gene data show CDR1 as SGDLS and CDR2 as YYNGEE. The CDR3 sequence is 18 residues long.

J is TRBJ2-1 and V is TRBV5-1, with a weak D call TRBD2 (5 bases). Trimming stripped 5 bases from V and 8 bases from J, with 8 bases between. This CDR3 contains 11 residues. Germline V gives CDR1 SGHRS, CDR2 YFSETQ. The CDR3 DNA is TGCGCCAGCAGAGGGAGCGATGAGCAGTTCTTC. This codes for CASRGSDEQFF.

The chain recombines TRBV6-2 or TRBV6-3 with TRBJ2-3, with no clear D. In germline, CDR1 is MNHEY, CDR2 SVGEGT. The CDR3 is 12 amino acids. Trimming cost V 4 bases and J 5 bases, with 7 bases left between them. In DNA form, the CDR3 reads TGTGCCAGCAGTTGGTCGGGAGATACGCAGTATTTT. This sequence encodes CASSWSGDTQYF.

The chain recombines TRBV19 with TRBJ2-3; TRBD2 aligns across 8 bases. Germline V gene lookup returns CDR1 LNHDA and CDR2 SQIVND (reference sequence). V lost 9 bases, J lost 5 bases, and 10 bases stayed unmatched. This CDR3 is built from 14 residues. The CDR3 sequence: CASARAGVIDTQYF. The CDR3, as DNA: TGTGCCAGCGCTCGAGCGGGAGTAATAGATACGCAGTATTTT.

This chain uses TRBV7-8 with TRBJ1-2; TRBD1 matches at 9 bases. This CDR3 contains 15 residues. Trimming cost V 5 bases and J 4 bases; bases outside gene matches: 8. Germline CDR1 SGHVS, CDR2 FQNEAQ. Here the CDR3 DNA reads TGTGCCAGCAGCCCGGGACAGGGCGAGAGCTATGGCTACACCTTC. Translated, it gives CASSPGQGESYGYTF.

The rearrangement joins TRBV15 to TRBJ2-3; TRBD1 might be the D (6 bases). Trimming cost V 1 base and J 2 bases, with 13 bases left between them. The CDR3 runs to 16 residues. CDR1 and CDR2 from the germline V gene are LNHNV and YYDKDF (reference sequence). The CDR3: CATSRGMAGATDTQYF. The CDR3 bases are TGTGCCACCAGCAGAGGGATGGCAGGGGCCACAGATACGCAGTATTTT.

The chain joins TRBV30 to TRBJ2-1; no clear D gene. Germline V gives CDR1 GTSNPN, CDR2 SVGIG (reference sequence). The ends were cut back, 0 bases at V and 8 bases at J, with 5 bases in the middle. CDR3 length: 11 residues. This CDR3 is CAWSVLYEQFF. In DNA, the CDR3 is TGTGCCTGGAGTGTACTATATGAGCAGTTCTTC.

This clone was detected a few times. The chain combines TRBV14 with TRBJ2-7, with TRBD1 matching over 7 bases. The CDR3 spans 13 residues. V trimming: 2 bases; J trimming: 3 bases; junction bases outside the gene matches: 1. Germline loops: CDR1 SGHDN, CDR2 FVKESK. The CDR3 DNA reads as TGTGCCAGCAGCCAATCAGGGGGCTACGAGCAGTACTTC. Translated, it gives CASSQSGGYEQYF.

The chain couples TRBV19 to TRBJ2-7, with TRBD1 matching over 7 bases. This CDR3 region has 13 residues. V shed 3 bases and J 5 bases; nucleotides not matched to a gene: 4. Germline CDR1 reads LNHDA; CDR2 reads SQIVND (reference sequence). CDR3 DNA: TGTGCCAGTAGTATCAAGACAGGGAACGAGCAGTACTTC. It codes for CASSIKTGNEQYF.

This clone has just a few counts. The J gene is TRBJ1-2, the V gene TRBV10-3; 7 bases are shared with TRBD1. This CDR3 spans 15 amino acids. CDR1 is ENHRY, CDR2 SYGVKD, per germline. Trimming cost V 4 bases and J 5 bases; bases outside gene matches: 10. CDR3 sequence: CAISGQGVRKYGYTF. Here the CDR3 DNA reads TGTGCCATCAGTGGCCAGGGGGTACGGAAATATGGCTACACCTTC.

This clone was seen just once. DNA of the CDR3: TGCAGTGCTTATGGGGGGACAGCCCCCCACTTT. This gives the protein CSAYGGTAPHF. The chain employs TRBV20-1 and TRBJ1-6, with 7 positions matching TRBD1. Germline loops: CDR1 DFQATT, CDR2 SNEGSKA (reference sequence). CDR3 length: 11 residues. Trimming removed 5 bases from V and 18 bases from J; junction bases left unmatched: 10.

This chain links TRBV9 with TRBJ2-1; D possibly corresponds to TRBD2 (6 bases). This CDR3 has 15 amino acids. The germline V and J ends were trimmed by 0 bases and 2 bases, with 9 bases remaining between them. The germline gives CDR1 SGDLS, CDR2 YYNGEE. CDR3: CASSVAASAYNEQFF. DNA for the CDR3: TGTGCCAGCAGCGTAGCTGCTAGCGCCTACAATGAGCAGTTCTTC.

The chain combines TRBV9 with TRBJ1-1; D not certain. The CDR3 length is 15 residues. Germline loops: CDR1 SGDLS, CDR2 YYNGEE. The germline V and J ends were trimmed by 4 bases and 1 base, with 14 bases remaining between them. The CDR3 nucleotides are TGTGCCAGCAGCTCTCGGACGGATAAGAACACTGAAGCTTTCTTT. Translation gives CASSSRTDKNTEAFF.

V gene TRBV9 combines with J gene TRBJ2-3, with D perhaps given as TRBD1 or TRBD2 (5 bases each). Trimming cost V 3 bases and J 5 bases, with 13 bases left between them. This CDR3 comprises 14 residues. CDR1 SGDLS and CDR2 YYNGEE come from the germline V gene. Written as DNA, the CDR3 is TGTGCCAGCAGCGCCCCGGCTGGGGGAGATACGCAGTATTTT. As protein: CASSAPAGGDTQYF.

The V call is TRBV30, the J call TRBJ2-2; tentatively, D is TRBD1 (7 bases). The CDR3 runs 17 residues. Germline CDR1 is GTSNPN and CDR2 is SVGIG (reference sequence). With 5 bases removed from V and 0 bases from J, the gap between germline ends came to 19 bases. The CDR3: CAWAPGAGQTNTGELFF. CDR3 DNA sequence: TGTGCCTGGGCCCCCGGGGCGGGACAGACGAACACCGGGGAGCTGTTTTTT. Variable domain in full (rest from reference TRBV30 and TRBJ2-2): SQTIHQWPATLVQPVGSPLSLECTVEGTSNPNLYWYRQAAGRGLQLLFYSVGIGQISSEVPQNLSASRPQDRQFILSSKKLLLSDSGFYLCAWAPGAGQTNTGELFFGEGSRLTVL.

Written as DNA, the CDR3 is TGTGCCAGCAGCTACCTAGCGGGAGGACTCTACGAGCAGTACTTC. The encoded protein is CASSYLAGGLYEQYF. The V gene is TRBV9, the J gene TRBJ2-7; TRBD2 agrees at 11 bases. V was clipped by 4 bases and J by 3 bases; unmatched bases: 6. The V gene's germline CDR1 is SGDLS and CDR2 YYNGEE. The CDR3 extends over 15 amino acids.